This T cell receptor (beta chain) was documented in a study of CD8+CD57+ T cells in acquired aplastic anemia. Study summary: Sorted CD4+ and CD8+ cells gave a mean 3.2 ug DNA, range roughly 0.19 to 27.4 ug.

Broader study findings: Patients had twenty-nine CD8+ CDR3 sequences in common with controls (the shared set).

Template material for TCR beta VDJ and CDR3 profiling consisted of genomic DNA. TCRdb called the reads again in MiXCR, with one record for every CDR3 protein. The sample gives under 200,000 distinct CDR3 sequences, around half of which show up once; approximately 3% is in the top ten. As concerns this clonotype: Antigen unknown.

The CDR3 is 13 residues long. V was pared by 0 bases and J by 6 bases, with 8 bases between. CDR1 LNHNV and CDR2 YYDKDF come from the germline V gene (reference sequence). The sequenced patients had an expansion of CD8+CD57+ cells seen by flow cytometry. V is TRBV15 and J is TRBJ1-2, with TRBD1 as a possible D gene (5 bases). The clonotype comes from a human donor with aplastic anemia. Sequencing used sorted CD4+, CD8+, or CD8+CD57+ T cells (not recorded which) from PBMCs. CDR3 bases: TGTGCCACCAGCAGAGAGGAAGGGGATGGCTACACCTTC. This sequence encodes CATSREEGDGYTF.